This T cell receptor (beta chain) was captured in a study of blood T cell repertoires in COVID-19. Profiling relied on immunoSEQ multiplex PCR, and the TCRdb table lists in-frame clones only, not all of them. The sample carries 250,000 to 350,000 clones, more than 75% recorded once. This CDR3 contains 15 residues. CDR1 MDHEN and CDR2 SYDVKM come from the germline V gene. Trimming pared 2 bases from V and 2 bases from J, leaving 13 bases between. The chain uses TRBV28 and TRBJ2-7; maybe TRBD2 (6 bases). Material for sequencing was PBMCs or T cells enriched from blood (not recorded which). This clonotype was sampled from a woman aged 55-75 years in a cohort exposed to, infected with or recovered from COVID-19 (not recorded which). This CDR3 is CASSLGGLAPYEQYF. For the CDR3, the DNA is TGTGCCAGCAGTTTAGGGGGGTTGGCCCCCTACGAGCAGTACTTC.